These T cell receptor beta chains were read from a single sample in a study of T-cell memory formation after mild COVID-19. TCRdb analysed the 5' RACE reads with MiXCR anew, one entry per CDR3 protein. The sample comprises approximately 250,000 distinct CDR3 sequences, approximately 16% of which are singletons, and around a fifth rests with the top ten. The sample consisted of PBMCs or a T cell subset sorted from them (not recorded which). Every receptor here comes from a man aged 18 to 30 who had mild COVID-19 (a few samples of this study predate the infection). Cell type and time point are not known. Each CDR3 is given with its conserved first and last residue. D genes are given only for firm matches. Only some rows state a clone size, as once, few, many or a class for expanded clones.

clone size	V gene	J gene	D gene	CDR3 protein	CDR3 DNA
once	TRBV6-5	TRBJ2-3	TRBD1	CASSYRSTGSDTQYF	TGTGCCAGCAGTTACCGCTCGACAGGGTCAGATACGCAGTATTTT
-	TRBV4-3	TRBJ1-1	TRBD1	CASGYTGGNTEAFF	TGCGCCAGCGGTTATACAGGGGGCAACACTGAAGCTTTCTTT
few	TRBV11-3	TRBJ2-7	-	CASSLEGEKQYF	TGTGCCAGCAGCTTAGAAGGAGAAAAGCAGTACTTC
-	TRBV7-2	TRBJ2-3	-	CASSFLSVTDTQYF	TGTGCCAGCAGCTTCCTTAGCGTCACAGATACGCAGTATTTT
-	TRBV6-6	TRBJ2-1	-	CASSYSSPEQFF	TGTGCCAGCAGTTACTCAAGTCCCGAGCAGTTCTTC
few	TRBV4-2	TRBJ2-2	-	CASSQGVTGELFF	TGTGCCAGCAGCCAAGGTGTCACCGGGGAGCTGTTTTTT
-	TRBV6-2/TRBV6-3	TRBJ2-5	TRBD2	CASSPPGLAGGVRETQYF	TGTGCCAGCAGCCCACCTGGACTAGCGGGGGGCGTCCGAGAGACCCAGTACTTC
few	TRBV10-3	TRBJ2-7	-	CAISESEGGEQYF	TGTGCCATCAGTGAGTCCGAGGGCGGCGAGCAGTACTTC
-	TRBV5-1	TRBJ2-3	-	CASRVSGSSTDTQYF	TGCGCCAGCAGAGTCTCAGGATCTAGCACAGATACGCAGTATTTT
-	TRBV7-2	TRBJ2-2	-	CASSLVYTGELFF	TGTGCCAGCAGCTTAGTTTACACCGGGGAGCTGTTTTTT
-	TRBV10-3	TRBJ1-2	-	CAISETGFYGYTF	TGTGCCATCAGTGAGACAGGATTCTATGGCTACACCTTC
many	TRBV7-9	TRBJ2-5	TRBD1	CASSRQGVQETQYF	TGTGCCAGCAGCCGACAGGGGGTCCAAGAGACCCAGTACTTC
once	TRBV7-3	TRBJ2-1	TRBD2	CASSMLGTSSHNEQFF	TGTGCCAGCAGCATGCTGGGGACTAGCAGCCACAATGAGCAGTTCTTC
few	TRBV27	TRBJ2-3	-	CASSLSPRAPDTQYF	TGTGCCAGCAGTTTATCTCCGAGGGCACCAGATACGCAGTATTTT
-	TRBV20-1	TRBJ2-1	-	CSAPGHLSSYNEQFF	TGCAGTGCGCCGGGACACCTATCCTCCTACAATGAGCAGTTCTTC
few	TRBV9	TRBJ1-1	TRBD1	CASSETGAGNTEAFF	TGTGCCAGCAGCGAAACAGGGGCCGGGAACACTGAAGCTTTCTTT
few	TRBV11-2	TRBJ1-2	TRBD1	CASSLLYRTGGRDYGYTF	TGTGCCAGCAGCTTACTTTACAGGACAGGGGGTAGGGACTATGGCTACACCTTC
-	TRBV6-5	TRBJ2-6	-	CASSYSIWSPGANVLTF	TGTGCCAGCAGTTACTCGATCTGGTCCCCTGGGGCCAACGTCCTGACTTTC
many	TRBV12-3/TRBV12-4	TRBJ2-1	-	CASSLTGTYNEQFF	TGTGCCAGCAGTTTAACAGGGACCTACAATGAGCAGTTCTTC